The T cell receptor (beta chain) under discussion was sequenced for a study of T cell repertoires in cytomegalovirus infection. Study at large: HLA-C-restricted CMV epitopes, recently identified, and well-studied HLA-B-restricted ones were used by the study. It was the public TCR beta signatures that indicated both CMV infection and matching HLA type. Study-level results: Summed frequency of public TCR beta families distinguished CMV carriers with the relevant HLA. The study found HLA-C-restricted CMV-specific TCR beta clonotypes dominating the ex vivo response.

TCRdb processed the reads anew with MiXCR; each CDR3 protein has one entry. The sample holds about 830,000 distinct CDR3 sequences, about 33% seen once. This clonotype turned up a few times. The antigen is not known. The germline gives CDR1 MNHEY, CDR2 SMNVEV (reference sequence). Trimming stripped 3 bases from V and 15 bases from J, with 15 bases between. There are 12 residues in the CDR3. The source is a human donor in good health (CMV status not recorded). Some clones in this sample may be carry-over from other donors' samples. The sample in question was cultured CD8+ T cells from PBMCs, obtained from culture after CMV antigen stimulation. The rearrangement joins TRBV27 to TRBJ2-1; no firm D call. The DNA of the CDR3 is TGTGCCAGCAGTTTTCTTGGGGATATTCTGTTCTTC. Translating it yields CASSFLGDILFF.